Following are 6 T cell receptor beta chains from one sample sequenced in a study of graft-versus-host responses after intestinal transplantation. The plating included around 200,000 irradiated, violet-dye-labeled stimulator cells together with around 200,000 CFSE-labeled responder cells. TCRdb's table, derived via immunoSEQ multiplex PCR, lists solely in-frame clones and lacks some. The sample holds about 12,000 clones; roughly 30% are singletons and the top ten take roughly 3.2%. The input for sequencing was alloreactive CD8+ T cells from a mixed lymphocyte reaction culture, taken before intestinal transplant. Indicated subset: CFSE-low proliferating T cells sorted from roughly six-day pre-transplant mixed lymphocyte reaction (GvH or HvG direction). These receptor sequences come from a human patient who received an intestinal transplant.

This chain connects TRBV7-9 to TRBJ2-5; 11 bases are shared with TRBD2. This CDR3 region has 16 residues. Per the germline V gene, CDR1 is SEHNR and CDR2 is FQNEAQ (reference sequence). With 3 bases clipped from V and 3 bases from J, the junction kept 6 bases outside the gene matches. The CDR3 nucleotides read TGTGCCAGCAGCTTTAGGGGGGGACTAGCGGAAGAGACCCAGTACTTC. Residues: CASSFRGGLAEETQYF.

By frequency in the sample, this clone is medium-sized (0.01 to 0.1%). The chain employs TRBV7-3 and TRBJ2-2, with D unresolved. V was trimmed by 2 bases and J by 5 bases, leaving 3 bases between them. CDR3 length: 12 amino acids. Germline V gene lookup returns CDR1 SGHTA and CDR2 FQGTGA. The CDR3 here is CASSLGTGELFF. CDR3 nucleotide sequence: TGTGCCAGCAGCTTAGGGACCGGGGAGCTGTTTTTT. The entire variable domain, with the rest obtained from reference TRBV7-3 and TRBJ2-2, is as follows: GAGVSQTPSNKVTEKGKYVELRCDPISGHTALYWYRQSLGQGPEFLIYFQGTGAADDSGLPNDRFFAVRPEGSVSTLKIQRTERGDSAVYLCASSLGTGELFFGEGSRLTVL.

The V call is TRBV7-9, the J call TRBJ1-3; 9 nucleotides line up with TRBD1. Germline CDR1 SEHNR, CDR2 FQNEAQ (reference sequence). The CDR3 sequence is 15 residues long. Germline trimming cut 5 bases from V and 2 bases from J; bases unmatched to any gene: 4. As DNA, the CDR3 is TGTGCCAGCAGCGTAGGGACAGGGACTGGAAACACCATATATTTT. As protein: CASSVGTGTGNTIYF.

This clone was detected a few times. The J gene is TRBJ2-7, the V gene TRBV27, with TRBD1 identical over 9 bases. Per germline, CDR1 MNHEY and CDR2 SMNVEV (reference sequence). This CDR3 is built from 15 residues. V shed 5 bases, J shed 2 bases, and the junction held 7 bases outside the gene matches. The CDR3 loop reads CASSQNRGPTYEQYF. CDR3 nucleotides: TGTGCCAGCAGTCAAAACAGGGGGCCGACCTACGAGCAGTACTTC.

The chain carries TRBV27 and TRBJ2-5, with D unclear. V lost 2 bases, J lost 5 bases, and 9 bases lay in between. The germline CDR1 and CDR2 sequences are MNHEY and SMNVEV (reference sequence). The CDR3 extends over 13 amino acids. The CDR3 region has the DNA TGTGCCAGCAGTTTAGTAGTTACGGAGACCCAGTACTTC. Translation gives CASSLVVTETQYF.

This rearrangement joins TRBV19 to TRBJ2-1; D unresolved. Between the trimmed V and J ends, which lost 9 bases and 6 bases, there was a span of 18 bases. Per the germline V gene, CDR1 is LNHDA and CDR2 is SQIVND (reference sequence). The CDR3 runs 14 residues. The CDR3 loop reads CAREDQAKSNEQFF. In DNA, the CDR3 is TGTGCCAGAGAAGACCAAGCAAAATCCAATGAGCAGTTCTTC.